This T cell receptor (beta chain) appears in the sequencing data of a study of OX40 agonist ivuxolimab in advanced cancers. Study-wide background: Patients were roughly 83% male with ages roughly 20 to 85, mean roughly 55. Study-wide results and limits: Expanded clones tended on average to be more numerous among CD8+ T cells than CD4+. At doses 0.1 to 3.0 mg/kg, CD4+ and CD8+ clones expanded.

The CDR3 is made up of 15 amino acids. Germline V gene data show CDR1 as KGHSH and CDR2 as LQKENI. V was pared by 1 base and J by 6 bases, with 15 bases between. This table comes from immunoSEQ multiplex PCR, and its TCRdb copy is limited to in-frame clones, with some not included. The sample gives 90,000 or so clones, around 91% of which show up once; 0.7% to 1% is in the top ten. Concerning this clone: Its target is unknown.

The sample here was CD4+ or CD8+ T cells sorted from blood, taken in a trial of the OX40 agonist ivuxolimab. The chain has TRBV18 and TRBJ1-2; D remains ambiguous. This clonotype was sampled from an adult with an advanced solid tumor such as melanoma, head and neck, liver or kidney cancer. The CDR3 is CASSPRARFRDGYTF. The CDR3 DNA sequence: TGTGCCAGCTCACCACGGGCCAGATTCAGAGATGGCTACACCTTC.